This is a list of T cell receptor beta chains from one sample in a study of T cells in localized non-small cell lung cancer. Only in-frame clones appear in the TCRdb table, and some are missing; sequencing was by immunoSEQ multiplex PCR. Here the sample spans some 3,400 clones, approximately 25% being singletons. The sample was lung tumor tissue, taken before any cancer treatment. Receptors originate from a woman aged 35-75 years with stage I lung adenocarcinoma. Each CDR3 is given with its conserved first and last residue. D genes are given only for firm matches. Clone size is given for some rows only: seen once, a few or many times, or a class if the clone is expanded.

size	V	J	D	CDR3	DNA
NA	TRBV6-8	TRBJ2-3	NA	CASSQGNGDTQYF	TGTGCCAGCAGTCAGGGAAATGGAGATACGCAGTATTTT
few	TRBV19	TRBJ2-1	TRBD2	CASGTKYNEQFF	TGTGCCAGCGGGACTAAATACAATGAGCAGTTCTTC
once	TRBV12-5	TRBJ2-1	NA	CASGLSKGEQFF	TGTGCTAGTGGTTTGTCGAAGGGTGAGCAGTTCTTC
few	TRBV9	TRBJ2-5	NA	CASSVATNTGTQYF	TGTGCCAGCAGCGTAGCTACCAACACCGGGACCCAGTACTTC
NA	TRBV11-3	TRBJ2-3	TRBD2	CASSLVRDYSFTDTQYF	TGTGCCAGCAGCTTAGTTCGGGACTATTCTTTCACAGATACGCAGTATTTT
NA	TRBV19	TRBJ1-2	NA	CASSGPGRTGTF	TGTGCCAGTAGTGGCCCTGGCCGAACGGGGACCTTC
NA	TRBV5-1	TRBJ1-6	NA	CASRGDPRSSYNSPLHF	TGCGCCAGCAGAGGGGATCCCAGGAGCTCCTATAATTCACCCCTCCACTTT
NA	TRBV19	TRBJ1-5	NA	CASSGGSFNQPQHF	TGTGCCAGTAGTGGGGGTAGTTTCAATCAGCCCCAGCATTTT
medium-sized	TRBV9	TRBJ2-7	TRBD2	CASSVAPGRDYEQYF	TGTGCCAGCAGCGTAGCCCCAGGGAGGGATTACGAGCAGTACTTC
few	TRBV6-8	TRBJ1-1	NA	CASKRTYHSGTEAFF	TGTGCCAGCAAAAGGACGTACCATTCAGGCACTGAAGCTTTCTTT
NA	TRBV9	TRBJ2-6	NA	CASSARLGVTGANVLTF	TGTGCCAGCAGCGCCCGACTGGGGGTTACTGGGGCCAACGTCCTGACTTTC
medium-sized	TRBV6-8	TRBJ2-1	NA	CAISGVQGNEQFF	TGTGCCATCAGTGGAGTACAGGGCAATGAGCAGTTCTTC
NA	TRBV11-3	TRBJ2-3	TRBD1	CASSFGTGDTDTQYF	TGTGCCAGCAGCTTCGGGACAGGGGACACAGATACGCAGTATTTT
NA	TRBV6-8	TRBJ2-7	TRBD2	CASSYSVGGISYEQYF	TGTGCCAGCAGTTACTCTGTGGGAGGGATCTCCTACGAGCAGTACTTC
NA	TRBV10-2	TRBJ2-1	NA	CASTADCLDEQFF	TGCGCCAGCACCGCGGACTGCTTGGATGAGCAGTTCTTC
NA	TRBV18	TRBJ2-7	TRBD1	CASSPPLGQGADEQYF	TGTGCCAGCTCACCGCCATTGGGACAGGGGGCTGACGAGCAGTACTTC
NA	TRBV7-2	TRBJ1-1	NA	CASSYHENTEAFF	TGTGCCAGCAGTTATCACGAGAACACTGAAGCTTTCTTT
NA	TRBV6-8	TRBJ1-2	NA	CAIKKDGIGYTF	TGTGCCATCAAGAAAGACGGCATCGGCTACACCTTC
NA	TRBV5-1	TRBJ2-3	NA	CASSLAGAGEGTDTQYF	TGCGCCAGCAGCTTGGCCGGGGCAGGGGAGGGGACAGATACGCAGTATTTT
NA	TRBV18	TRBJ1-2	NA	CASSPNGPDGYTF	TGTGCCAGCTCACCAAACGGGCCGGATGGCTACACCTTC
NA	TRBV18	TRBJ1-4	NA	CASSQATNEKLFF	TGTGCCAGCTCTCAAGCAACTAATGAAAAACTGTTTTTT
hyperexpanded	TRBV4-1	TRBJ2-7	NA	CASSQGTNLGDYEQYF	TGCGCCAGCAGCCAAGGCACAAACCTAGGTGATTACGAGCAGTACTTC
NA	TRBV18	TRBJ2-3	TRBD1	CASSPYRGLPDTQYF	TGTGCCAGCTCACCCTACAGGGGGCTACCAGATACGCAGTATTTT
NA	TRBV28	TRBJ2-3	NA	CASSLLGGPTDTQYF	TGTGCCAGCAGTCTCCTTGGAGGACCCACAGATACGCAGTATTTT
medium-sized	TRBV6-8	TRBJ2-6	NA	CASSKIDSGANVLTF	TGTGCCAGCAGTAAAATCGACTCTGGGGCCAACGTCCTGACTTTC
few	TRBV11-3	TRBJ2-3	NA	CASSLYDNGGIRDTQYF	TGTGCCAGCAGCTTATACGACAACGGGGGCATTAGAGATACGCAGTATTTT
few	TRBV11-3	TRBJ1-1	TRBD1	CASSSPGQGEVGEAFF	TGTGCCAGCAGCTCTCCGGGACAGGGGGAGGTCGGTGAAGCTTTCTTT
few	TRBV4-3	TRBJ1-2	NA	CASSQESLGGTHGYTF	TGCGCCAGCAGCCAAGAAAGCCTAGGAGGGACCCATGGCTACACCTTC
few	TRBV14	TRBJ1-1	NA	CASSRRGRGNTEAFF	TGTGCCAGCAGCCGACGAGGCAGGGGGAACACTGAAGCTTTCTTT
few	TRBV6-8	TRBJ2-1	TRBD2	CASARRLAGDEQFF	TGTGCCAGCGCTAGGAGACTAGCGGGGGATGAGCAGTTCTTC
NA	TRBV11-3	TRBJ1-2	NA	CASSFREGGRGYGYTF	TGTGCCAGCAGCTTTAGAGAGGGGGGCCGGGGCTATGGCTACACCTTC
few	TRBV6-8	TRBJ1-1	TRBD1	CASRTGTGWDTEAFF	TGTGCCAGCAGAACGGGGACAGGGTGGGACACTGAAGCTTTCTTT
few	TRBV11-3	TRBJ1-2	NA	CASSFDGTNYGYTF	TGTGCCAGCAGCTTCGACGGTACTAACTATGGCTACACCTTC
few	TRBV9	TRBJ1-5	NA	CASSVDPNQPQHF	TGTGCCAGCAGCGTAGATCCAAATCAGCCCCAGCATTTT
few	TRBV27	TRBJ2-7	TRBD2	CASSLSGTSGTYEQYF	TGTGCCAGCAGTTTATCCGGGACTAGCGGAACCTACGAGCAGTACTTC
NA	TRBV6-8	TRBJ1-1	NA	CASRLQPPATEAFF	TGTGCCAGCAGGCTCCAGCCCCCCGCGACTGAAGCTTTCTTT
NA	TRBV4-3	TRBJ2-7	NA	CASSQGTNLGDYEQYF	TGCGCCAGCAGCCAAGGCACAAACCTAGGTGATTACGAGCAGTACTTC
few	TRBV11-3	TRBJ1-2	NA	CASSAYRDRNYGYTF	TGTGCCAGCAGCGCGTACCGGGACCGAAACTATGGCTACACCTTC
NA	TRBV18	TRBJ1-2	TRBD1	CASSSGQGALEGYTF	TGTGCCAGCTCATCGGGACAGGGGGCCTTAGAAGGCTACACCTTC
NA	TRBV11-3	TRBJ2-1	TRBD2	CASSSLAPPGNEQFF	TGTGCCAGCAGCTCACTAGCGCCCCCGGGGAATGAGCAGTTCTTC
few	TRBV19	TRBJ2-3	NA	CASSIDTRSTDTQYF	TGTGCCAGTAGTATAGATACTCGGAGCACAGATACGCAGTATTTT
NA	TRBV16	TRBJ1-2	NA	CASSQGLGYGYTF	TGTGCCAGCAGCCAAGGACTAGGCTATGGCTACACCTTC
few	TRBV6-8	TRBJ1-2	TRBD1	CASSYPDRGSYYGYTF	TGTGCCAGCAGTTACCCGGACAGGGGAAGTTACTATGGCTACACCTTC
NA	TRBV19	TRBJ2-3	NA	CASSILQGRTDTQYF	TGTGCCAGTAGTATCTTGCAGGGGCGAACAGATACGCAGTATTTT
few	TRBV19	TRBJ1-2	TRBD1	CASSMTGGSTNYGYTF	TGTGCCAGTAGTATGACAGGGGGATCTACTAACTATGGCTACACCTTC
NA	TRBV10-2	TRBJ1-5	NA	CASSGGVSNQPQHF	TGCGCCAGCAGTGGAGGGGTTAGCAATCAGCCCCAGCATTTT
few	TRBV6-8	TRBJ2-3	NA	CASSEYSIRGTDTQYF	TGTGCCAGCAGTGAGTACTCGATCCGGGGCACAGATACGCAGTATTTT